This TCR beta chain originates from a study of OX40 agonist ivuxolimab in advanced cancers. The germline CDR1 and CDR2 sequences are LNHDA and SQIVND (reference sequence). The CDR3 has 10 residues. Repertoires were generated with immunoSEQ multiplex PCR, while TCRdb's copy carries only in-frame clones and drops some. The sample lists roughly 65,000 clones; roughly 80% were seen once. Worth noting for this clone: Its antigen is unknown. One end of the junction fails to match germline, which may point to a read error.

Findings and limits, study-wide: Partial responders at 0.1-3.0 mg/kg showed near-lowest clonal expansion.

The rearrangement uses TRBV19 and TRBJ1-1, with D uncertain. The clonotype was recovered from an adult with an advanced solid tumor such as melanoma, head and neck, liver or kidney cancer. Sequencing was performed on CD4+ or CD8+ T cells sorted from blood, taken in a trial of the OX40 agonist ivuxolimab. The CDR3 DNA sequence: TGTGCCAGTAGTGTTCGGACGGTCACCTTT. Amino acids: CASSVRTVTF.